The entry below describes one T cell receptor beta chain. This CDR3 is built from 11 residues. Germline V gene sequence: CDR1 MNHEY, CDR2 SVGEGT. V gave up 7 bases and J gave up 4 bases, with 5 bases separating them. The sample originates from a study of CD8 T cells in ankylosing spondylitis. Using its own MiXCR run on the 5' RACE reads, TCRdb lists one record per CDR3 protein. The data show a few hundred thousand distinct CDR3 sequences, less than 25% seen once. This clonotype was obtained from a female donor with ankylosing spondylitis or in good health (not recorded which). The chain uses TRBV6-2 or TRBV6-3 and TRBJ2-1; no clear D gene. Sample: blood, either unsorted or a sorted T cell fraction (not recorded which). The CDR3 spells CASTKYNEQFF. In DNA, the CDR3 is TGTGCCAGCACCAAGTACAATGAGCAGTTCTTC.